The 29 T cell receptor beta chains below all came from one sample that was sequenced in a study of molecular identifiers for immune sequencing clone quantification. TCRdb redid the calling of the PCR reads with MiXCR, one entry per CDR3 protein. There are about 640,000 distinct CDR3 sequences in the sample; just under 20% occur only once, and under 0.95% lies in the top ten. The sample taken for sequencing was naive CD8+ T cells from blood, with Jurkat cell RNA spiked in. Subset denoted: FACS-sorted CD8+CD4-CCR7+CD45RA+ naive T cells. The receptors derive from a human donor in good health. Some libraries in this study had Jurkat cell RNA spiked in.

This clonotype was counted only a few times. A much bigger clone sits one base away, suggesting this may be a read error. The V gene is TRBV3-1, the J gene TRBJ2-6, with D tentatively TRBD1 (5 bases). The CDR3 loop spans 17 amino acids. Germline V gene sequence: CDR1 LGHDT, CDR2 YNNKEL (reference sequence). The CDR3 loop reads CASSQITEWSGADVLTF. DNA for the CDR3: TGTGCCAGCAGCCAAATAACAGAATGGTCTGGGGCCGACGTCCTGACTTTC.

This clonotype came up many times. The chain employs TRBV18 and TRBJ2-3; D is possibly TRBD2 (6 bases). CDR1 and CDR2 (germline): KGHSH, LQKENI. The CDR3 spans 14 residues. The V gene lost 3 bases and the J gene lost 4 bases, with 11 bases spanning the gap. The CDR3 spells CASSPQGGADTQYF. The CDR3 DNA sequence: TGTGCCAGCTCACCTCAGGGAGGCGCAGATACGCAGTATTTT.

This clonotype was found many times. The chain's CDR3 is CSASWLSSYEQYF. The CDR3 DNA reads TGCAGTGCTAGCTGGCTGAGCTCCTACGAGCAGTACTTC. This chain links TRBV20-1 with TRBJ2-7; D is uncertain. The CDR3 runs to 13 residues. V gave up 3 bases and J gave up 0 bases, with 9 bases separating them. The germline V gene has CDR1 DFQATT and CDR2 SNEGSKA (reference sequence).

This clonotype was counted ten times or more. The chain recombines TRBV20-1 with TRBJ2-3; TRBD2 agrees at 7 bases. The germline gives CDR1 DFQATT, CDR2 SNEGSKA (reference sequence). The CDR3 extends over 13 amino acids. V was pared by 2 bases and J by 3 bases, with 2 bases of the junction left unmatched. CDR3 loop: CSARLAVTDTQYF. In DNA form, the CDR3 reads TGCAGTGCTAGACTAGCGGTAACAGATACGCAGTATTTT.

At least ten counts were recorded for this clonotype. The V and J genes are TRBV4-2 and TRBJ2-1, with D perhaps matching TRBD2 (6 bases). The germline V gene encodes CDR1 LGHNA and CDR2 YNFKEQ. This CDR3 contains 13 residues. V lost 4 bases and J 5 bases, leaving 9 bases between the germline ends. The CDR3 sequence is CASSPRLDNEQFF. In DNA, the CDR3 is TGTGCCAGCAGCCCCCGACTAGACAATGAGCAGTTCTTC.

Note on this clonotype: This may be a read error: a much more frequent sequence differs by one nucleotide. The chain recombines TRBV28 with TRBJ2-7; TRBD1 matches at 7 bases. The germline gives CDR1 MDHEN, CDR2 SYDVKM. CDR3 length equals 13 residues. V was clipped by 6 bases and J by 2 bases; unmatched bases: 4. The CDR3 loop is CASRVGQTYEQYF. In DNA form, the CDR3 reads TGTGCCAGCAGAGTGGGACAGACCTACGAGCAGTACTTC. Full variable domain (outside the CDR3, taken from reference TRBV28 and TRBJ2-7): DVKVTQSSRYLVKRTGEKVFLECVQDMDHENMFWYRQDPGLGLRLIYFSYDVKMKEKGDIPEGYSVSREKKERFSLILESASTNQTSMYLCASRVGQTYEQYFGPGTRLTVT.

The chain carries TRBV12-3 or TRBV12-4 and TRBJ2-1; 8 bases match TRBD2. V shed 6 bases and J 8 bases; nucleotides not matched to a gene: 3. This CDR3 has 12 amino acids. The CDR3 nucleotides are TGTGCCAGCAGCAGCGGGGGCTATGAGCAGTTCTTC. Translating gives CASSSGGYEQFF.

In the case of this clonotype: This may be a read error: a much more frequent sequence differs by one nucleotide. The DNA of the CDR3 is TGTGCTAGTGGCCAGCGGGGTTGGGATGCGCAGTATTTT. It translates to CASGQRGWDAQYF. The chain has TRBV12-5 and TRBJ2-3, with 7 bases identical to TRBD2. The CDR3 has 13 amino acids. CDR1 and CDR2 (germline): LGHNT, FRNRAP. Trimming cost V 6 bases and J 10 bases; bases outside gene matches: 10.

Turning to this clonotype: This may come from a read error, since a much larger clone is one base off. The chain carries TRBV2 and TRBJ2-3; 7 nucleotides align to TRBD2. Germline CDR1 is SNHLY and CDR2 is FYNNEI. The CDR3 has 15 amino acids. CDR3: CASLWGGYSTDTRYF. CDR3 DNA: TGTGCCAGCCTCTGGGGGGGGTACAGCACAGATACGCGGTATTTT.

J is TRBJ2-5 and V is TRBV3-1; D is unresolved. Deletions cut 0 bases from V and 0 bases from J, with 8 bases between. CDR3 size: 15 residues. CDR1 is LGHDT and CDR2 is YNNKEL in the germline V gene (reference sequence). In DNA form, the CDR3 reads TGTGCCAGCAGCCAAGATCAGCGATACCAAGAGACCCAGTACTTC. It is translated as CASSQDQRYQETQYF.

This clonotype appeared many times. The chain joins TRBV7-6 to TRBJ2-7; D unresolved. Germline-derived CDR1 and CDR2 are SGHVS and FNYEAQ. Deletions cut 4 bases from V and 2 bases from J, with 12 bases between. The CDR3 runs 14 residues. This chain's CDR3 is CASSSNLDPYEQYF. As DNA, the CDR3 is TGTGCCAGCAGCTCCAACCTAGACCCCTACGAGCAGTACTTC.

About this clonotype: A much larger clone differs by one base, so this may be a read error. This rearrangement joins TRBV20-1 to TRBJ1-2; tentative D call: TRBD1 (5 bases). The CDR3 has 15 amino acids. Trimming removed 1 base from V and 4 bases from J, with 16 bases in between. Germline V CDR1 and CDR2: DFQATT, SNEGSKA (reference sequence). CDR3 in DNA: TGCAGTGCTAGAGCTACCCACAGGTTCTTCTATGGCTACACCTTC. Amino acid sequence: CSARATHRFFYGYTF.

A remark on this clonotype: A much bigger clone sits one base away, suggesting this may be a read error. CDR3 residues: CASSHPRFLNTEAFF. In nucleotides, the CDR3 is TGTGCCAGCAGTCACCCCCGATTTTTGAACACTGAAGCTTTCTTT. This chain joins TRBV6-2 or TRBV6-3 and TRBJ1-1; D is unresolved. The germline V gene has CDR1 MNHEY and CDR2 SVGEGT. V was shortened by 5 bases and J by 0 bases, with 13 bases between the two germline ends. This CDR3 has 15 residues.

Ten or more counts support this clonotype. The CDR3, as DNA: TGCAGTGCTAGAGATCCCGGGCCGTCGGACTATGGCTACACCTTC. Protein sequence: CSARDPGPSDYGYTF. This chain connects TRBV20-1 to TRBJ1-2; D not resolved. CDR1 and CDR2 (germline): DFQATT, SNEGSKA (reference sequence). The ends were cut back, 0 bases at V and 3 bases at J, with 14 bases in the middle. The CDR3 has 15 residues.

This chain links TRBV6-5 with TRBJ1-1, with D perhaps TRBD1 (6 bases). Germline V gene sequence: CDR1 MNHEY, CDR2 SVGAGI. Trimming pared 5 bases from V and 6 bases from J, leaving 13 bases between. The length of the CDR3 is 13 residues. CDR3 in DNA: TGTGCCAGCAGTCCCTCGCAGGGGTCTGAAGCTTTCTTT. This translates into CASSPSQGSEAFF.

J is TRBJ2-7 and V is TRBV3-1; D gene unclear. The CDR3 sequence is 13 residues long. The ends were cut back, 0 bases at V and 3 bases at J, with 6 bases in the middle. Germline V gene sequence: CDR1 LGHDT, CDR2 YNNKEL (reference sequence). The CDR3, as DNA: TGTGCCAGCAGCCAAGAAGGGAACTACGAGCAGTACTTC. Translating gives CASSQEGNYEQYF.

This clonotype was detected many times. The gene calls are TRBV12-3 or TRBV12-4 and TRBJ2-3; possible D gene TRBD2, 5 bases. V lost 5 bases, J lost 7 bases, and 16 bases lay in between. This CDR3 has 14 residues. The CDR3 nucleotides read TGTGCCAGCAGTGGGCAGAGCCCGGGAAATACGCAGTATTTT. Translating it yields CASSGQSPGNTQYF.

This clonotype was seen only a few times. A much larger clone sits a single nucleotide away, making a read error possible. The chain recombines TRBV7-2 with TRBJ2-7; D is unresolved. V lost 3 bases and J lost 4, with 10 bases in between. CDR1 is SGHTA and CDR2 is FQGNSA in the germline V gene. This CDR3 comprises 13 residues. CDR3 nucleotide sequence: TGTGCCAGCAGCTTCGATAGCCATTACGAGCAGTACTTC. Translation gives CASSFDSHYEQYF.

This clonotype was recorded many times. This rearrangement joins TRBV20-1 to TRBJ2-7; 9 bases align to TRBD2. The CDR3 totals 15 residues. The V segment lost 0 bases and the J segment 1 base; nucleotides outside the gene matches: 4. The germline V gene encodes CDR1 DFQATT and CDR2 SNEGSKA (reference sequence). The CDR3 DNA reads as TGCAGTGCTAGAGATCCCCTAGCGGGATCCTACGAGCAGTACTTC. It yields the protein CSARDPLAGSYEQYF.

With regard to this clonotype: A read error is possible here, since a much larger clone lies one base away. The DNA of the CDR3 is TGTGCCAGCGGGGACTATGGGACGGCGGTTGGAGGCTACGCCTTC. This translates into CASGDYGTAVGGYAF. The V gene is TRBV27, the J gene TRBJ1-2; tentative D call: TRBD1 (5 bases). Per the germline V gene, CDR1 is MNHEY and CDR2 is SMNVEV (reference sequence). The CDR3 has 15 residues.

Concerning this clonotype: This is likely a read error, given that the CDR3 carries no conserved phenylalanine or tryptophan at its end. This sequence joins TRBV11-2 and TRBJ1-3, with D unclear. With 0 bases removed from V and 7 bases from J, the gap between germline ends came to 16 bases. Germline CDR1 reads SGHAT; CDR2 reads FQNNGV. The CDR3 runs to 16 residues. Here the CDR3 reads CASSLDVQGLGNTIYL. The CDR3, as DNA: TGTGCCAGCAGCTTAGACGTCCAAGGTCTGGGTAACACCATATATCTT.

The sample holds many counts of this clonotype. V is TRBV7-6 and J is TRBJ2-3; 7 nucleotides align to TRBD2. V lost 1 base to trimming and J lost 3 bases; unmatched junction nucleotides: 4. Germline CDR1 is SGHVS and CDR2 is FNYEAQ. This CDR3 has 15 amino acids. The CDR3 reads CASSLGRGGTDTQYF. The DNA for the CDR3 is TGTGCCAGCAGCTTAGGCCGGGGAGGGACAGATACGCAGTATTTT.

This clonotype has a count of ten or more. CDR3 protein: CASSSLRAYNEQFF. The CDR3 nucleotides read TGTGCCAGCAGCTCCCTCAGAGCCTACAATGAGCAGTTCTTC. The V gene is TRBV7-2, the J gene TRBJ2-1; D call uncertain. CDR1 and CDR2 from the germline V gene are SGHTA and FQGNSA. V was pared by 4 bases and J by 2 bases, with 9 bases between. CDR3 length: 14 residues.

This clonotype occurred many times. The chain recombines TRBV30 with TRBJ2-2; D call uncertain. This CDR3 has 11 residues. Per the germline V gene, CDR1 is GTSNPN and CDR2 is SVGIG (reference sequence). Trimming took 2 bases from V and 8 from J, leaving 6 bases between them. CDR3 sequence reads: CAWSPFGELFF. The CDR3 DNA reads TGTGCCTGGAGTCCCTTTGGGGAGCTGTTTTTT. The full variable domain, rest sourced from reference TRBV30 and TRBJ2-2, is SQTIHQWPATLVQPVGSPLSLECTVEGTSNPNLYWYRQAAGRGLQLLFYSVGIGQISSEVPQNLSASRPQDRQFILSSKKLLLSDSGFYLCAWSPFGELFFGEGSRLTVL.

This clonotype appeared many times. The chain recombines TRBV30 with TRBJ2-7; 12 nucleotides agree with TRBD2. V was pared by 4 bases and J by 6 bases, with 4 bases of the junction left unmatched. Germline V gene sequence: CDR1 GTSNPN, CDR2 SVGIG (reference sequence). The CDR3 is 13 residues long. CDR3 in amino acids: CAWTTSGRREQYF. In DNA form, the CDR3 reads TGTGCCTGGACCACTAGCGGGAGGCGCGAGCAGTACTTC.

The sample holds many counts of this clonotype. The chain is built from TRBV24-1 and TRBJ2-1; 13 positions agree with TRBD2. The germline CDR1 and CDR2 sequences are KGHDR and SFDVKD. The J segment lost 9 bases and the V segment lost 7 bases, leaving 8 bases of the junction unmatched. The CDR3 consists of 15 residues. The CDR3 bases are TGTGCCACCAGACTAGCGGGAGGGCCTTTCGTTGAGCAGTTCTTC. Translation gives CATRLAGGPFVEQFF.

Comments on this clonotype: Possible read error: a much larger clone is one base away. A read error is likely, as this CDR3 ends without the conserved phenylalanine or tryptophan. J is TRBJ1-1 and V is TRBV2; D perhaps matches TRBD1 (5 bases). CDR1 SNHLY and CDR2 FYNNEI come from the germline V gene. V gave up 9 bases and J gave up 0 bases, with 14 bases separating them. This CDR3 contains 14 residues. CDR3 sequence reads: CARGKTDMNTEAFL. The CDR3 nucleotides read TGTGCCAGGGGTAAGACAGACATGAACACTGAAGCTTTCCTT.

This clonotype was seen many times. The V and J genes are TRBV29-1 and TRBJ2-1, with D tentatively TRBD1 or TRBD2 (5 bases each). The germline gives CDR1 SQVTM, CDR2 ANQGSEA. Trimming removed 7 bases at V and 12 bases at J, with 19 bases between. This CDR3 has 12 amino acids. The CDR3 sequence: CSAEGSSAGQFF. CDR3 bases: TGCAGCGCCGAGGGGTCGTCCGCCGGGCAGTTCTTC.

This clonotype was counted between two and nine times. The CDR3 sequence: CASSARNSYNEQFF. The CDR3 coding sequence is TGTGCCAGCAGCGCTCGTAATTCCTACAATGAGCAGTTCTTC. This sequence joins TRBV7-9 and TRBJ2-1, with D hard to call. V lost 5 bases and J lost 1, with 9 bases in between. From germline, CDR1 is SEHNR and CDR2 FQNEAQ (reference sequence). CDR3 length equals 14 residues.